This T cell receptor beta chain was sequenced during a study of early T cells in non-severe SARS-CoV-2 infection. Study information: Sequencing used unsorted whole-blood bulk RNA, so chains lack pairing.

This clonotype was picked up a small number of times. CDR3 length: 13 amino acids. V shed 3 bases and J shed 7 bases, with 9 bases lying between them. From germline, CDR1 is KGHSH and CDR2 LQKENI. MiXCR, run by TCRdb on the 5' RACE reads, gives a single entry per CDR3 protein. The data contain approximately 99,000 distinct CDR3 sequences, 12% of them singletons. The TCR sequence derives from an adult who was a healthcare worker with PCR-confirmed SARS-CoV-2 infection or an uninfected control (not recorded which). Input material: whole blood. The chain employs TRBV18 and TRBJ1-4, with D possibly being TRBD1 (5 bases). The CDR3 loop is CASSPQGIEKLFF. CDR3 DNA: TGTGCCAGCTCACCCCAGGGTATTGAAAAACTGTTTTTT.